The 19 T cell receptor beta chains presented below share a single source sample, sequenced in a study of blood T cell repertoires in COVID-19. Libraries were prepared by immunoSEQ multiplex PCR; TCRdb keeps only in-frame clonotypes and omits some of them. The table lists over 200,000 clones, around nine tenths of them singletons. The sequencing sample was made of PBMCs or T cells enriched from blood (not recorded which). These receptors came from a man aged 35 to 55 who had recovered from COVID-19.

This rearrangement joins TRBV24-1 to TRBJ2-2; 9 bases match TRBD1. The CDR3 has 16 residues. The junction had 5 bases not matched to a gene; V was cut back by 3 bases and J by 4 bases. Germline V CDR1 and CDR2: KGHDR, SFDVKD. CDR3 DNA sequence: TGTGCCACCAGTGATCACAGGGGGCTCGTCACCGGGGAGCTGTTTTTT. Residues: CATSDHRGLVTGELFF.

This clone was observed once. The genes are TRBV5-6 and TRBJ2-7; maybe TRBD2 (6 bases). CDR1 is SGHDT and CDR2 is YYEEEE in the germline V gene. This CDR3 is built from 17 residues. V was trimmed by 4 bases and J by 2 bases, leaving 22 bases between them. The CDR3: CASSHRGIRLNPYEQYF. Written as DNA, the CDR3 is TGTGCCAGCAGCCACCGGGGGATACGGCTAAACCCCTACGAGCAGTACTTC.

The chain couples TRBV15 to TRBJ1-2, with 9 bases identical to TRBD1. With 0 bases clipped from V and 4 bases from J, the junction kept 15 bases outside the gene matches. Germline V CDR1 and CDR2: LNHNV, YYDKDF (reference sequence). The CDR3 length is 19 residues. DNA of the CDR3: TGTGCCACCAGCAGAGATCTATCGGGGACAGGGTTGGTCGGCTATGGCTACACCTTC. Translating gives CATSRDLSGTGLVGYGYTF.

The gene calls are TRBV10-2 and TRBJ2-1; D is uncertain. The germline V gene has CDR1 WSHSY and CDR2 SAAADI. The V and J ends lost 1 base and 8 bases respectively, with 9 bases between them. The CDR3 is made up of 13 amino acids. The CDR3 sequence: CASSEYFRDEQFF. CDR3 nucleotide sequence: TGCGCCAGCAGTGAGTATTTTAGAGATGAGCAGTTCTTC.

The CDR3 region has the DNA TGCGCCAGCAGCTTGAGGGGGGGCGCCTATAATTCACCCCTCCACTTT. It yields the protein CASSLRGGAYNSPLHF. The genes are TRBV5-1 and TRBJ1-6; D perhaps matches TRBD1 (6 bases). Trimming removed 1 base at V and 2 bases at J, with 10 bases between. Germline-derived CDR1 and CDR2 are SGHRS and YFSETQ. CDR3 size: 16 residues.

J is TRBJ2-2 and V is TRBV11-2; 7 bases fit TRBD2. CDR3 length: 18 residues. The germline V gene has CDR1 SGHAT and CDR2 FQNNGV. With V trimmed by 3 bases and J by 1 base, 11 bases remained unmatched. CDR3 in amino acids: CASSFSKGSGVNTGELFF. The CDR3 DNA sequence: TGTGCCAGCAGCTTCTCCAAGGGGAGCGGGGTGAACACCGGGGAGCTGTTTTTT.

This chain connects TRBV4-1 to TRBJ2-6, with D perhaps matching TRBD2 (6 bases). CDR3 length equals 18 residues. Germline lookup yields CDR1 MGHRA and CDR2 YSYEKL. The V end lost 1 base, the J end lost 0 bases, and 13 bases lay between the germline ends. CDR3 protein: CASSQVNSGYSGANVLTF. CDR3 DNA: TGCGCCAGCAGCCAAGTTAATAGCGGTTACTCTGGGGCCAACGTCCTGACTTTC.

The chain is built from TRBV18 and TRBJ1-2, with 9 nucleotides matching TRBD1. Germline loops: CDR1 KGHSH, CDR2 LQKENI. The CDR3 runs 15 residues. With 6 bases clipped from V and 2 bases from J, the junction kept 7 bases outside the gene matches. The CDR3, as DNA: TGTGCCAGCTCTCAGACCGGGACAGGGAACTATGGCTACACCTTC. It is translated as CASSQTGTGNYGYTF.

The CDR3 DNA is TGTGCCAGCAGTTTCCCCGGGAGGGAAAGCACAGATACGCAGTATTTT. It yields the protein CASSFPGRESTDTQYF. The rearrangement uses TRBV28 and TRBJ2-3, with TRBD2 matching 8 bases. Per the germline V gene, CDR1 is MDHEN and CDR2 is SYDVKM. Trimming at V came to 3 bases and at J to 0 bases, leaving 5 bases not matched to a gene. CDR3 length equals 16 residues.

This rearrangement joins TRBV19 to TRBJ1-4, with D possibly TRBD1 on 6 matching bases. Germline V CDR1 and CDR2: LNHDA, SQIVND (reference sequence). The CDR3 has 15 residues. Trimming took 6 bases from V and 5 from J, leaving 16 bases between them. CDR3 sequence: CASRAAGVRNEKLFF. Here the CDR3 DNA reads TGTGCCAGTAGAGCTGCAGGGGTTAGGAATGAAAAACTGTTTTTT.

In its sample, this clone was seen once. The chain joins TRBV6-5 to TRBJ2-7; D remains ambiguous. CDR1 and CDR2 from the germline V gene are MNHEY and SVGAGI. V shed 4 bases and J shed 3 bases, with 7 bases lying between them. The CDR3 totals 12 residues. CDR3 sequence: CASSSDNYEQYF. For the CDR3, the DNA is TGTGCCAGCAGTTCTGACAACTACGAGCAGTACTTC.

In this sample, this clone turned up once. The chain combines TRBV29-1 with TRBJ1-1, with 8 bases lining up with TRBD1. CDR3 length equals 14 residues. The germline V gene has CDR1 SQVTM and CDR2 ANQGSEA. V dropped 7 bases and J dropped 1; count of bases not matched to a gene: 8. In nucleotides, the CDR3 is TGCAGCGCTACCCTGACAGGGGAGAACACTGAAGCTTTCTTT. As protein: CSATLTGENTEAFF.

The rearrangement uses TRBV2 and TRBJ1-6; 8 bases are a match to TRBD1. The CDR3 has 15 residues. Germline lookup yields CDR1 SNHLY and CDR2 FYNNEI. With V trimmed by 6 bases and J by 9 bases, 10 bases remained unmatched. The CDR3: CASRSRTGNSSPLHF. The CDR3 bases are TGTGCCAGCAGATCACGGACAGGGAATAGTTCACCCCTCCACTTT.

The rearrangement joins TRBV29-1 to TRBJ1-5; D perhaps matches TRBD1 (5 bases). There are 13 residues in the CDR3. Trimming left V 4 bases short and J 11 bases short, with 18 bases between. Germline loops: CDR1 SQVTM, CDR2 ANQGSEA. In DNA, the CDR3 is TGCAGCGTTGTGTCAGGGACTCTCGGAGCCCAGCATTTT. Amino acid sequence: CSVVSGTLGAQHF.

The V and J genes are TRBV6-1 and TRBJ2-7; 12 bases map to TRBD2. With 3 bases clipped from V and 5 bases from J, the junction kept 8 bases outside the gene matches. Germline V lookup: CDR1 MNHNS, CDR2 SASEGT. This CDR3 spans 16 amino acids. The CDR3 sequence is CASSDAAASGRDEQYF. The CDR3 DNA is TGTGCCAGCAGTGACGCGGCGGCTAGCGGGAGGGACGAGCAGTACTTC.

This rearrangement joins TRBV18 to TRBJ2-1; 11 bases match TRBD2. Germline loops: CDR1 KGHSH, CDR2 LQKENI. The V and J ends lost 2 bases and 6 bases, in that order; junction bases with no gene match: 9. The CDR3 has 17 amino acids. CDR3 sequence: CASSPDELAGVLNEQFF. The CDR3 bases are TGTGCCAGCTCACCAGACGAACTAGCGGGAGTTCTCAATGAGCAGTTCTTC.

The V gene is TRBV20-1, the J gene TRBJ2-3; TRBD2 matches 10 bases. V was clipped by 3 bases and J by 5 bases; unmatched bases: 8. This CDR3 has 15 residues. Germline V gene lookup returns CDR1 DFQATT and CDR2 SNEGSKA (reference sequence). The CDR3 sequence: CSASRSGGARDTQYF. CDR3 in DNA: TGCAGTGCTAGTAGGAGCGGGGGGGCCAGAGATACGCAGTATTTT.

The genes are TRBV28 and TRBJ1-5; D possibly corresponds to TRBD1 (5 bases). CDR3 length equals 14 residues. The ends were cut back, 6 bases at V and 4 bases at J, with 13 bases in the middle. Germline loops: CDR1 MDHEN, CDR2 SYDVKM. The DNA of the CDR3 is TGTGCCAGCAGGGGGGGGTTCTGGAATCAGCCCCAGCATTTT. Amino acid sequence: CASRGGFWNQPQHF.

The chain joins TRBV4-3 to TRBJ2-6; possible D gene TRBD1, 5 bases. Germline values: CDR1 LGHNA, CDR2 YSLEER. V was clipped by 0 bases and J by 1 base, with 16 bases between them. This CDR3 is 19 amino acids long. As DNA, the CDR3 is TGCGCCAGCAGCCAAGATGGCCGACAGACAAAGTCTGGGGCCAACGTCCTGACTTTC. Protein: CASSQDGRQTKSGANVLTF.